This T cell receptor beta chain stems from a study of immune cell composition in non-small cell lung cancer. Trimming left V 0 bases short and J 5 bases short, with 10 bases between. Germline CDR1 and CDR2: SGHAT and FQNNGV. CDR3 length: 14 amino acids. Clones were read by immunoSEQ multiplex PCR, and TCRdb kept only the in-frame ones, dropping some. The profile shows roughly 6,600 clones, roughly 70% of them singletons. The V and J genes are TRBV11-2 and TRBJ1-2; a possible D gene is TRBD1 (5 bases). The clonotype comes from a human donor with non-small cell lung cancer. Sequenced sample: lung tumor tissue. DNA of the CDR3: TGTGCCAGCAGCTTAGAGCAGGGTTTATATGGCTACACCTTC. Translated, it gives CASSLEQGLYGYTF.